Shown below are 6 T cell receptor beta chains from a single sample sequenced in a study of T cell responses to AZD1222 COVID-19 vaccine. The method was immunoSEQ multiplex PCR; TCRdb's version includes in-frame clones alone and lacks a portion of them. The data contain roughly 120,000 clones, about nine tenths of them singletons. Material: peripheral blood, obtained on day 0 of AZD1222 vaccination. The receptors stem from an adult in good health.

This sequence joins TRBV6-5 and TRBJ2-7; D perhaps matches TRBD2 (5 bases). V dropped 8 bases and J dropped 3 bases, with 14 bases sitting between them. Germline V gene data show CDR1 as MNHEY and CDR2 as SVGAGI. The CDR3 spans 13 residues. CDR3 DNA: TGTGCCAGCGGGCTTAAGGCGGGCTACGAGCAGTACTTC. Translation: CASGLKAGYEQYF.

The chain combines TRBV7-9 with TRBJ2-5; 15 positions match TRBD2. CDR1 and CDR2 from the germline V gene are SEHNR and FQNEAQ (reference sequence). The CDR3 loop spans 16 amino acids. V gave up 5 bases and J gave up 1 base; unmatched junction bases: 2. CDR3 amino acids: CASSLGLAGGQETQYF. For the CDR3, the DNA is TGTGCCAGCAGCCTGGGACTAGCGGGGGGCCAAGAGACCCAGTACTTC.

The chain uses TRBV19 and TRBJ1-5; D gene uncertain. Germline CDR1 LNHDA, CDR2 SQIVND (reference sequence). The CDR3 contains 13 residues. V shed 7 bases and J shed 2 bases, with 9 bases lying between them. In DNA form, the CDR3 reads TGTGCCAGTAACCATGCCGGCAATCAGCCCCAGCATTTT. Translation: CASNHAGNQPQHF. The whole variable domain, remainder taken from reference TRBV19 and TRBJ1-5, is DGGITQSPKYLFRKEGQNVTLSCEQNLNHDAMYWYRQDPGQGLRLIYYSQIVNDFQKGDIAEGYSVSREKKESFPLTVTSAQKNPTAFYLCASNHAGNQPQHFGDGTRLSIL.

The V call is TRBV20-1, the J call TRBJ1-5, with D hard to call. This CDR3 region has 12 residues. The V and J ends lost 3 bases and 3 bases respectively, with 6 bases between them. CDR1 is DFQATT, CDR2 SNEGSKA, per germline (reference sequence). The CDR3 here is CSASVHNQPQHF. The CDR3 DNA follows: TGCAGTGCTAGTGTCCACAATCAGCCCCAGCATTTT.

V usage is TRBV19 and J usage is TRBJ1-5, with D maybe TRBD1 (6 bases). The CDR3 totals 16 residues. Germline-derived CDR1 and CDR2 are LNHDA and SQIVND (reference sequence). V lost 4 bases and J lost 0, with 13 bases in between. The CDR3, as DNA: TGTGCCAGTAGTAGTTACAGGGCATATAGCAATCAGCCCCAGCATTTT. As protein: CASSSYRAYSNQPQHF.

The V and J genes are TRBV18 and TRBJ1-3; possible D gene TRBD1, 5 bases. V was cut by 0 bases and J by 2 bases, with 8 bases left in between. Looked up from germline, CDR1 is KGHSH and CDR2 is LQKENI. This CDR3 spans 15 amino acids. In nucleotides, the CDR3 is TGTGCCAGCTCACCACCAGGGGCGGCTGGAAACACCATATATTTT. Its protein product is CASSPPGAAGNTIYF.